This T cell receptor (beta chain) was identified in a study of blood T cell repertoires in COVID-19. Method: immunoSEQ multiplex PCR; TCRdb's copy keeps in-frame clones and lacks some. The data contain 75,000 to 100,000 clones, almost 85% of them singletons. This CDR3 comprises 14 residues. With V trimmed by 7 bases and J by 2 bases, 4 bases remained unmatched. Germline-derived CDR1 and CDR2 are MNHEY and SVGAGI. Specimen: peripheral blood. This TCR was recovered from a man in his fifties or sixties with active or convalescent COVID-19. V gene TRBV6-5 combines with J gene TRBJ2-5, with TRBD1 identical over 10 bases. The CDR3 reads CASILDRGQETQYF. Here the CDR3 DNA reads TGTGCCAGCATTCTGGACAGGGGGCAAGAGACCCAGTACTTC.